This T cell receptor beta chain came from a study of blood T cell repertoires in COVID-19. Study-level information: The United States, Italy and Spain were the sources of the acute and convalescent COVID-19 samples. In each case, the material was cDNA or gDNA derived from T cells, B-cell-depleted T cells, or PBMCs.

The table came from immunoSEQ multiplex PCR; TCRdb's copy has only in-frame clones and leaves some out. The data show 390,000 or so clones, with approximately 90% seen just once and over 0.95% held by the top ten. This CDR3 contains 11 residues. Trimming cost V 8 bases and J 6 bases, with 10 bases left between them. Germline CDR1 LNHDA, CDR2 SQIVND (reference sequence). Participants reported their clinical history, and cohort assignment relied on those reports. Donors of Cohort 3 who recovered were those that had two negative PCRs, clearance, or symptom resolution. The TCR sequence derives from a man younger than 35 who had recovered from COVID-19. The sample was PBMCs or T cells enriched from blood (not recorded which). The V call is TRBV19, the J call TRBJ1-1, with D uncertain. CDR3 residues: CASERMAEAFF. The CDR3 coding sequence is TGTGCCAGTGAGCGTATGGCTGAAGCTTTCTTT.